Listed here is a single TCR beta chain. Its cognate antigen is unknown. Overlapping HIV-1 Gag 15-mer peptides at 0.85 to 1 ug per peptide per mL were used. CD40L/CD69 double-negative CD45RO-high memory CD4+ T cells were collected. Donors had undetectable plasma HIV-1 RNA, under 50 copies/mL, for 4+ years. The sample belongs to a study of persistence of HIV-infected CD4 T cells. Study-wide points: The rare CMV-responding cells with HIV-1 proviruses were not separately TCR-sequenced.

Sequencing used immunoSEQ version 4 in survey mode. Clones were sequenced by immunoSEQ multiplex PCR, and TCRdb holds only the in-frame ones, with some missing. The data hold about 36,000 clones, with around 86% observed a single time. Germline V gives CDR1 MNHEY, CDR2 SVGAGI. J gave up 4 bases and V 6 bases, and 3 bases lay outside the gene matches. CDR3 length equals 13 residues. The input for sequencing was cultured CD4+ T cells from PBMCs, taken from a patient who received antiretroviral therapy. The chain combines TRBV6-5 with TRBJ1-1; 9 nucleotides match TRBD1. This receptor was obtained from an adult with HIV. The donor label of this sample is uncertain. CDR3 nucleotide sequence: TGTGCCAGCAGCGACAGGGGGGGCACTGAAGCTTTCTTT. It is translated as CASSDRGGTEAFF.